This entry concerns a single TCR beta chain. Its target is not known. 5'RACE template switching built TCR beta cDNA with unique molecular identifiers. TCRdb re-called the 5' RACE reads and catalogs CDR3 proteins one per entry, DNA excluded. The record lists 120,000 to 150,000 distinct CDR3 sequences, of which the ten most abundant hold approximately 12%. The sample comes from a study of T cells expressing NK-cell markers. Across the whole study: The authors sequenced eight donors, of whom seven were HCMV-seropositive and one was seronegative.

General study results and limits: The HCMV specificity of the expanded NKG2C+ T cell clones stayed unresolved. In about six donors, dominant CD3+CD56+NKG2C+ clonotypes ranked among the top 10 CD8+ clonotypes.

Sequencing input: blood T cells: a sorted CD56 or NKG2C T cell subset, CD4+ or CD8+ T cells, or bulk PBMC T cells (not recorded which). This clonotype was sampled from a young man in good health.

This CDR3 is CASSQETLTRPTDTQYF. The rearrangement links TRBV3-1 to TRBJ2-3; TCRdb returns TRBD2, unconfirmable since there is no DNA. This CDR3 has 17 residues. Looked up from germline, CDR1 is LGHDT and CDR2 is YNNKEL (reference sequence).